This T cell receptor beta chain was observed in a study of tumor-infiltrating lymphocytes in localized non-small cell lung cancer. Measured with immunoSEQ multiplex PCR; TCRdb has only the in-frame clones, and not every one. The sample has around 10,000 clones; more than 70% are singletons. This clonotype originated in a human donor with non-small cell lung cancer. Source material: lung tumor tissue.

CDR3 in DNA: TGTGCCATCAGGGGTGCTTCAGACAGGGGGGGAACCTACGAGCAGTACTTC. Translation gives CAIRGASDRGGTYEQYF. This rearrangement joins TRBV10-3 to TRBJ2-7; 9 bases line up with TRBD1. Germline assignment: CDR1 ENHRY and CDR2 SYGVKD. The V and J ends lost 6 bases and 2 bases, in that order; junction bases with no gene match: 14. CDR3 size: 17 residues.